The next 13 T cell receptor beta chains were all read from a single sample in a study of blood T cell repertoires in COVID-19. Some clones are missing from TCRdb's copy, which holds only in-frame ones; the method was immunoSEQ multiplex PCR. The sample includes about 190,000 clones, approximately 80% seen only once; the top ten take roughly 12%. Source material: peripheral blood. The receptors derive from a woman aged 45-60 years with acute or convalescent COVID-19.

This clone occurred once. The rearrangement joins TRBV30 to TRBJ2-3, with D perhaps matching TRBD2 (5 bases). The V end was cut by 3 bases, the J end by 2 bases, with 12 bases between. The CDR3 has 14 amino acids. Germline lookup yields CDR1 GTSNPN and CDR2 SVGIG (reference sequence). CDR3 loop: CAWRVASHTDTQYF. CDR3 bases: TGTGCCTGGAGGGTAGCGAGCCACACAGATACGCAGTATTTT.

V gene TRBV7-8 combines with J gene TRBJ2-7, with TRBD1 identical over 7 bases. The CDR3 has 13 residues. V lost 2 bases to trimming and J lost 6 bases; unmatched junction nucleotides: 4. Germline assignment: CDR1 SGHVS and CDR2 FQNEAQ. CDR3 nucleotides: TGTGCCAGCAGCTTATACAGGGACAGCGAGCAGTACTTC. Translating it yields CASSLYRDSEQYF.

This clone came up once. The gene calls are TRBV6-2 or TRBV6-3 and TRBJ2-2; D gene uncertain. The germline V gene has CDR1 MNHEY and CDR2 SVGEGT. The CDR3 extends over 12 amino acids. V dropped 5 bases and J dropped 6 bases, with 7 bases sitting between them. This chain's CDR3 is CASSDFSGELFF. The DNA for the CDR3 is TGTGCCAGCAGTGACTTCTCCGGGGAGCTGTTTTTT.

CDR3 in amino acids: CASSFRGGTGELFF. The DNA for the CDR3 is TGCGCCAGCAGCTTCCGGGGAGGGACCGGGGAGCTGTTTTTT. The rearrangement uses TRBV5-1 and TRBJ2-2; TRBD2 aligns across 7 bases. CDR3 length: 14 amino acids. Germline CDR1 reads SGHRS; CDR2 reads YFSETQ. With 2 bases clipped from V and 5 bases from J, the junction kept 3 bases outside the gene matches.

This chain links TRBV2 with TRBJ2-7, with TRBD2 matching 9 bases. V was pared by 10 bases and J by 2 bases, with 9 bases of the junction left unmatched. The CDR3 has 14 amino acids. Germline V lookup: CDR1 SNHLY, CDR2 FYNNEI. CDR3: CATESAGGPYEQYF. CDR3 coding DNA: TGTGCCACTGAGTCTGCGGGAGGGCCCTACGAGCAGTACTTC.

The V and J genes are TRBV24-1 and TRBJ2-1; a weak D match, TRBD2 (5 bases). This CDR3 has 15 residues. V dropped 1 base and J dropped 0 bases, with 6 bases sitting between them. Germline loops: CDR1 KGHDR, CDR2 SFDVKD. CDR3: CATSDFGDSYNEQFF. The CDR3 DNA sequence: TGTGCCACCAGTGATTTCGGGGACTCCTACAATGAGCAGTTCTTC.

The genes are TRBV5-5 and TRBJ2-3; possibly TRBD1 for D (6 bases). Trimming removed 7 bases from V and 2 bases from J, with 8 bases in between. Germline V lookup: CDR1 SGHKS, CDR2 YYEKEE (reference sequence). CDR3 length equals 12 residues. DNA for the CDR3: TGTGCCAGCCAGGGGTCCACAGATACGCAGTATTTT. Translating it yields CASQGSTDTQYF. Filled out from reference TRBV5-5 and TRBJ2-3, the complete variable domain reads DAGVTQSPTHLIKTRGQQVTLRCSPISGHKSVSWYQQVLGQGPQFIFQYYEKEERGRGNFPDRFSARQFPNYSSELNVNALLLGDSALYLCASQGSTDTQYFGPGTRLTVL.

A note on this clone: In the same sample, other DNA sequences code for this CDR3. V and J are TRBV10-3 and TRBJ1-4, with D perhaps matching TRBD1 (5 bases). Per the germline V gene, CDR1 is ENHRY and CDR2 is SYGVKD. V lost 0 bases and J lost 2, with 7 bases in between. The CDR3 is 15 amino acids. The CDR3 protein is CAISESGGTNEKLFF. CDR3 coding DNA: TGTGCCATCAGTGAGTCGGGGGGGACTAATGAAAAACTGTTTTTT.

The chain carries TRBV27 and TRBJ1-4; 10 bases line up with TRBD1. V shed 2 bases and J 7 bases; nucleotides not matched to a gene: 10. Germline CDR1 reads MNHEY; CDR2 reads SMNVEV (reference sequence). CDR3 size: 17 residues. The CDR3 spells CASSLGTGDLRTEKLFF. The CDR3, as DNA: TGTGCCAGCAGTTTAGGGACAGGGGACTTGCGGACTGAAAAACTGTTTTTT.

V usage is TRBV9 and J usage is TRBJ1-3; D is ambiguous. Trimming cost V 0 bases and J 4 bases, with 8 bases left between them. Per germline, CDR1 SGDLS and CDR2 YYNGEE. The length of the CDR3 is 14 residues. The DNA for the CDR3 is TGTGCCAGCAGCGTAGCCCCGGTAGGAAACACCATATATTTT. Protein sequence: CASSVAPVGNTIYF.

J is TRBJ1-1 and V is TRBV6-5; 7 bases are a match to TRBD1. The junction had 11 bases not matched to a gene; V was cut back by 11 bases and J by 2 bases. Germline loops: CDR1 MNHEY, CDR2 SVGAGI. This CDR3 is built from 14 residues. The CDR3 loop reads CAAQWDRANTEAFF. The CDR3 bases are TGTGCCGCTCAATGGGACAGAGCTAACACTGAAGCTTTCTTT.

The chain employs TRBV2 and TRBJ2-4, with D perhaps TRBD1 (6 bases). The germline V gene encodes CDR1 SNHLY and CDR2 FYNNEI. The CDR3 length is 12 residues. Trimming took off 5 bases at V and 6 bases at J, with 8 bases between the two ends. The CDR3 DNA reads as TGTGCCAGCAGTACACAGGGAAACATTCAGTACTTC. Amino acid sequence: CASSTQGNIQYF. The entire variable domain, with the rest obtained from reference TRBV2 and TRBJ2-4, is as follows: EPEVTQTPSHQVTQMGQEVILRCVPISNHLYFYWYRQILGQKVEFLVSFYNNEISEKSEIFDDQFSVERPDGSNFTLKIRSTKLEDSAMYFCASSTQGNIQYFGAGTRLSVL.

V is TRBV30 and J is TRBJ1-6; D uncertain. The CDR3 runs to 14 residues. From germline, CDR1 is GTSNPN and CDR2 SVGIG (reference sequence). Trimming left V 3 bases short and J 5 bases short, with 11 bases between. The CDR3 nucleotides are TGTGCCTGGAGGAAGCGGCAGGATAATTCACCCCTCCACTTT. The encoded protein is CAWRKRQDNSPLHF.